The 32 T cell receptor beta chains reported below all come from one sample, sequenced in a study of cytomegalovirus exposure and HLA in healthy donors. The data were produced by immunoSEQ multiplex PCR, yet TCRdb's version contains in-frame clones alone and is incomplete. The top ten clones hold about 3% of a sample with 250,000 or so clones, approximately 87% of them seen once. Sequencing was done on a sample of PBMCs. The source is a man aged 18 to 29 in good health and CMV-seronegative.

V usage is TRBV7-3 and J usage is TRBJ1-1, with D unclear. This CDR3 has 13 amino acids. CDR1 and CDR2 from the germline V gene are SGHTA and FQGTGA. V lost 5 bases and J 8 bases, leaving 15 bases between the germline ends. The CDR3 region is CASSPTRLAEAFF. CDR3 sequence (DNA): TGTGCCAGCAGCCCCACTAGACTAGCCGAAGCTTTCTTT.

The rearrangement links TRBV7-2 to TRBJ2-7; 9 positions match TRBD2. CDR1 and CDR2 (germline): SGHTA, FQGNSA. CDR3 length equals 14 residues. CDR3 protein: CSSRAGGSSYEQYF. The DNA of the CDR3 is TGTTCCTCGAGGGCGGGAGGGAGCTCCTACGAGCAGTACTTC.

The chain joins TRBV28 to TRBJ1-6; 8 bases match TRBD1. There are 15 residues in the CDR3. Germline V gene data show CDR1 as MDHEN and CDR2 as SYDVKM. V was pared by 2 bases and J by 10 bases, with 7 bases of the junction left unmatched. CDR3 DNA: TGTGCCAGCAGTTTAACCCGACAGGGGAGCTCACCCCTCCACTTT. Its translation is CASSLTRQGSSPLHF.

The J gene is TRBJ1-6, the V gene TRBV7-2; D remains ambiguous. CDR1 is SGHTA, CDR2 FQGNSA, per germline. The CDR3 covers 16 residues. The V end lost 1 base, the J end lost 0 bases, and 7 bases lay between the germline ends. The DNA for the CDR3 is TGTGCCAGCAGCTTAGGTCCGGTCTCCTATAATTCACCCCTCCACTTT. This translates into CASSLGPVSYNSPLHF.

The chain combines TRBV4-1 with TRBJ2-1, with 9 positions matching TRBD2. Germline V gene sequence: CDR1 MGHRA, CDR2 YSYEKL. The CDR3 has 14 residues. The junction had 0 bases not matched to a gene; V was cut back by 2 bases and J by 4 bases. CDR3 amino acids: CASSQLAGYNEQFF. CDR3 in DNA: TGCGCCAGCAGCCAACTAGCGGGATACAATGAGCAGTTCTTC.

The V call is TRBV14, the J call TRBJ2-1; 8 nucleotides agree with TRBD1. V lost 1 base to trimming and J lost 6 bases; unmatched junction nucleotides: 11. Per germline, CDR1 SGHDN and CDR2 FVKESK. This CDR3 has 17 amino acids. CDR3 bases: TGTGCCAGCAGCCAAGGATTGGGGAGGACAGGGTCCAATGAGCAGTTCTTC. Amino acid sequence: CASSQGLGRTGSNEQFF.

CDR3 in DNA: TGTGCCAGCAGCTCCCGGGACGAGGGGGAAGATACGCAGTATTTT. It codes for CASSSRDEGEDTQYF. The chain couples TRBV11-3 to TRBJ2-3; D perhaps matches TRBD1 (6 bases). Germline V gene sequence: CDR1 SGHNT, CDR2 YENEEA. The CDR3 is 15 amino acids. Trimming removed 4 bases at V and 5 bases at J, with 16 bases between.

This chain's CDR3 is CASCHLGGSSDTQYF. CDR3 DNA: TGTGCCAGCTGCCACTTAGGAGGGTCTTCAGATACGCAGTATTTT. The chain couples TRBV6-5 to TRBJ2-3; a weak D match, TRBD2 (6 bases). Looked up from germline, CDR1 is MNHEY and CDR2 is SVGAGI. This CDR3 region has 15 residues. Trimming removed 8 bases at V and 4 bases at J, with 19 bases between.

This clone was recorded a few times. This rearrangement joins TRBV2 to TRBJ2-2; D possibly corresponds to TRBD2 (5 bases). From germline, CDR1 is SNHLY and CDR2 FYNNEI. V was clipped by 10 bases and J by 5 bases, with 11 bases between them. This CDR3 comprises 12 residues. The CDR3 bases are TGTGCCACCGCCCGGGATACCGGGGAGCTGTTTTTT. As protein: CATARDTGELFF.

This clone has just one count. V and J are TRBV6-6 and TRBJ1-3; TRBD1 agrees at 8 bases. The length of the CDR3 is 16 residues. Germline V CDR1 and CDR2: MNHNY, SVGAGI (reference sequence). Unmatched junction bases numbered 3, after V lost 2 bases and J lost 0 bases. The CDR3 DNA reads TGTGCCAGCAGTTACCCAACAGGGGGCTCTGGAAACACCATATATTTT. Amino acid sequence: CASSYPTGGSGNTIYF.

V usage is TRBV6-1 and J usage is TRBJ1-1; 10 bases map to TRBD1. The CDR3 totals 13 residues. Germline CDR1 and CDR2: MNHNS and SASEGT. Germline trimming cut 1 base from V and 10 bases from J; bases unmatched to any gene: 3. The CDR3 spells CASSEDWTGGAFF. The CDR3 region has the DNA TGTGCCAGCAGTGAAGATTGGACAGGGGGAGCTTTCTTT.

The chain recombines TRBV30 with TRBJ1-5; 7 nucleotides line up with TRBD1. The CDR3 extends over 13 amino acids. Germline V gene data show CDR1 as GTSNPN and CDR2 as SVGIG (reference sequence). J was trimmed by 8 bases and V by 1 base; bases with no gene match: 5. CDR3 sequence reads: CAWSAGQGEPQHF. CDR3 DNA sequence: TGTGCCTGGAGTGCTGGGCAGGGGGAGCCCCAGCATTTT.

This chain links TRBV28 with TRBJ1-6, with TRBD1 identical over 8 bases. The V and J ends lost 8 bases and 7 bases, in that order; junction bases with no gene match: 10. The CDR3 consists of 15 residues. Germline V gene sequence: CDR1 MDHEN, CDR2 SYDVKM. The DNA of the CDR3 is TGTGCCAGCTTTGGACCGGACAGGGCCAATTCACCCCTCCACTTT. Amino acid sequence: CASFGPDRANSPLHF.

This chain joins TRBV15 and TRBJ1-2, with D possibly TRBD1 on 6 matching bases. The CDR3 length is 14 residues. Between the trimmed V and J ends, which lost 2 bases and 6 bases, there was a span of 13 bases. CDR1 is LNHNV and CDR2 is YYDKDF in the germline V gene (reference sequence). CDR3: CATSRRTTGDGYTF. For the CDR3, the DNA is TGTGCCACCAGCAGACGTACGACAGGAGATGGCTACACCTTC.

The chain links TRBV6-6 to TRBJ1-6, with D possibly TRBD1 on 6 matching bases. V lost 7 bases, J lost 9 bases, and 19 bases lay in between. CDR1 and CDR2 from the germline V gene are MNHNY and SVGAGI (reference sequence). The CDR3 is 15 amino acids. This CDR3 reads CASTEQGHLGSPLHF. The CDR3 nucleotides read TGTGCCAGCACCGAACAGGGACATCTCGGTTCACCCCTCCACTTT.

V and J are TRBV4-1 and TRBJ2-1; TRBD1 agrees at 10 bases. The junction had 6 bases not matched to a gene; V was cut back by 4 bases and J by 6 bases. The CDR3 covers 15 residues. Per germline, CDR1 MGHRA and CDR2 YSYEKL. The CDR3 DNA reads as TGCGCCAGCAGCCGCGGGACAGGGGTGGTCAATGAGCAGTTCTTC. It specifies CASSRGTGVVNEQFF.

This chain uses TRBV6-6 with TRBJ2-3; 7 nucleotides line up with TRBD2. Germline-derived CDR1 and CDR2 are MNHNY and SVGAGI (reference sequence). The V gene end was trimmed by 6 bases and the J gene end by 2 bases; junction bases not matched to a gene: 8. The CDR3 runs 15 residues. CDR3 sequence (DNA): TGTGCCAGCAGAGAAAGCGGGACGAACACAGATACGCAGTATTTT. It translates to CASRESGTNTDTQYF.

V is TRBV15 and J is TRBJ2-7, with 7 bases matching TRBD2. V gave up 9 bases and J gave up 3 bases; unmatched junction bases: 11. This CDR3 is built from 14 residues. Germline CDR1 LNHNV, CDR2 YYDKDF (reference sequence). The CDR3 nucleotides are TGTGCCACGGAAAGGGACTACGCGATCTACGAGCAGTACTTC. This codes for CATERDYAIYEQYF.

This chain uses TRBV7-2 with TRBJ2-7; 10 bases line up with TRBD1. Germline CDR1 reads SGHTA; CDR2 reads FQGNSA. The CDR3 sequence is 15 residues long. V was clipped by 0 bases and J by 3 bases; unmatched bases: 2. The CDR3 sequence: CASSLADRGYYEQYF. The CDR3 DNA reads TGTGCCAGCAGCTTAGCGGACAGGGGGTACTACGAGCAGTACTTC.

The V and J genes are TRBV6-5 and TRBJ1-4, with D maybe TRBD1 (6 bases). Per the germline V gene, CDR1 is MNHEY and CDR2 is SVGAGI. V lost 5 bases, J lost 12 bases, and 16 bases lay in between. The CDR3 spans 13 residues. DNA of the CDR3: TGTGCCAGCAGTAAAGCCGGGACATCCGAACTGTTTTTT. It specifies CASSKAGTSELFF.

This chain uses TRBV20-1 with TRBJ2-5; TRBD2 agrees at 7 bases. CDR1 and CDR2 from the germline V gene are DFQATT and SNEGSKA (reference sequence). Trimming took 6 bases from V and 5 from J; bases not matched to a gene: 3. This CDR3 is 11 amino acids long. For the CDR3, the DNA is TGCAGTGCGGGGGGGACGGAGACCCAGTACTTC. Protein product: CSAGGTETQYF.

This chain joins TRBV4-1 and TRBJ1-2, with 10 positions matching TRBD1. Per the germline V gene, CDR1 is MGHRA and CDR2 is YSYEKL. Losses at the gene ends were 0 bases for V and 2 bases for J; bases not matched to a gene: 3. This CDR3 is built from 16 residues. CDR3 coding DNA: TGCGCCAGCAGCCAAGACGGACAGGGGGTAAACTATGGCTACACCTTC. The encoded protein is CASSQDGQGVNYGYTF.

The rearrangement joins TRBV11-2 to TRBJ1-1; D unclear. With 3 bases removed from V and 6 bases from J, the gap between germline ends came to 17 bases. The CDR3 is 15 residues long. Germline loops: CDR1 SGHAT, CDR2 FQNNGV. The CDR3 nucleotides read TGTGCCAGCAGCTTTTCGACAACCCTGGCAGCTGAAGCTTTCTTT. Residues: CASSFSTTLAAEAFF. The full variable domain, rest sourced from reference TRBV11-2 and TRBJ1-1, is EAGVAQSPRYKIIEKRQSVAFWCNPISGHATLYWYQQILGQGPKLLIQFQNNGVVDDSQLPKDRFSAERLKGVDSTLKIQPAKLEDSAVYLCASSFSTTLAAEAFFGQGTRLTVV.

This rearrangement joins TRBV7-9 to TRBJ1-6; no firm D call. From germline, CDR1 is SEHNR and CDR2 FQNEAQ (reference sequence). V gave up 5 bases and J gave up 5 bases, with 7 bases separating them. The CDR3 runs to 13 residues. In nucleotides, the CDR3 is TGTGCCAGCAGCGTGGCTGATAATTCACCCCTCCACTTT. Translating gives CASSVADNSPLHF.

The CDR3 sequence is CASSIRGSGSGSYNEQFF. In DNA, the CDR3 is TGTGCCAGTAGTATCCGGGGTAGCGGGAGTGGGTCCTACAATGAGCAGTTCTTC. The chain has TRBV19 and TRBJ2-1, with 9 nucleotides matching TRBD2. The CDR3 sequence is 18 residues long. Germline V lookup: CDR1 LNHDA, CDR2 SQIVND (reference sequence). J gave up 1 base and V 3 bases, and 10 bases lay outside the gene matches.

The DNA for the CDR3 is TGTGCCAGTCAGGAGACAGGGATGTGGTCCTACGAGCAGTACTTC. Amino acids: CASQETGMWSYEQYF. The chain links TRBV19 to TRBJ2-7; 7 nucleotides line up with TRBD1. J gave up 1 base and V 8 bases, and 11 bases lay outside the gene matches. Germline assignment: CDR1 LNHDA and CDR2 SQIVND (reference sequence). The CDR3 is 15 amino acids.

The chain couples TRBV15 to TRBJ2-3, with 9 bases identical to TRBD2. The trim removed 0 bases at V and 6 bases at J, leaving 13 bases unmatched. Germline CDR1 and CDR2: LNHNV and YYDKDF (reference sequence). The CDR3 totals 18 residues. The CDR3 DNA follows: TGTGCCACCAGCAGAGAACGAGGGCTAGCGGGAAAAGGGGATACGCAGTATTTT. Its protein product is CATSRERGLAGKGDTQYF.

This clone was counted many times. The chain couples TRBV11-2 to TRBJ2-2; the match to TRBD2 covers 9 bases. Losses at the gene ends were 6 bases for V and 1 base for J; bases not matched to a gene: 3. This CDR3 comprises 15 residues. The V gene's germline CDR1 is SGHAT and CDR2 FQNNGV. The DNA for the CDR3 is TGTGCCAGCAGGGAGACTAGCGGGAACACCGGGGAGCTGTTTTTT. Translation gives CASRETSGNTGELFF.

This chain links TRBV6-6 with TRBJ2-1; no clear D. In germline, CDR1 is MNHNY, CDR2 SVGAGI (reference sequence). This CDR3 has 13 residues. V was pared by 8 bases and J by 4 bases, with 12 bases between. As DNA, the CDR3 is TGTGCCAGCGGAACCCAGGTGTACAATGAGCAGTTCTTC. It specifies CASGTQVYNEQFF.

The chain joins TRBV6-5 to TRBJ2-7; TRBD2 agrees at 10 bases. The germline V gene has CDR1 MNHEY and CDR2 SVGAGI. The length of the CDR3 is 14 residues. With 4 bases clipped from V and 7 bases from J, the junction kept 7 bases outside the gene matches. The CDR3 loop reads CASSSVGTSVEQYF. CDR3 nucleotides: TGTGCCAGCAGTTCCGTCGGGACTAGCGTTGAGCAGTACTTC.

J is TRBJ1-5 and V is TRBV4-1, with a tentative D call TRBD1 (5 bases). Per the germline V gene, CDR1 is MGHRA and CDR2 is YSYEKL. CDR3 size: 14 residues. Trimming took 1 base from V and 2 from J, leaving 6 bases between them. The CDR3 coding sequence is TGCGCCAGCAGCCAAGCGACAGGCAATCAGCCCCAGCATTTT. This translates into CASSQATGNQPQHF.

For the CDR3, the DNA is TGTGCCAGCAGTTCCCGGGACAGGGTCGCCGAAGCTTTCTTT. This sequence encodes CASSSRDRVAEAFF. The chain couples TRBV28 to TRBJ1-1, with TRBD1 matching 9 bases. The ends lost 4 bases at V and 8 bases at J; junction bases unmatched: 8. The CDR3 loop spans 14 amino acids. Germline assignment: CDR1 MDHEN and CDR2 SYDVKM.